The source of this T cell receptor (beta chain) is a study of vaccination and CD4 T cells after COVID-19. This clonotype has more than one count but fewer than ten. Its target is unknown. General study findings and limits: In convalescent patients, 304 of 307 vaccine-specific clones were mono-reactive for SARS-CoV-2 spike. From a median of about 20 to 38, SARS-CoV-2-reactive clonotypes increased, though not significantly.

TCRdb re-derived calls from the PCR reads in MiXCR, one entry per CDR3 protein. Of about 15,000 distinct CDR3 sequences in the sample, around 69% were seen once. The specimen comprised CD4+ T cells from blood, sampled after SARS-CoV-2 vaccination. This TCR derives from a human donor who had recovered from COVID-19.

For the CDR3, the DNA is TGTGCCAGCAGTCAACAGGGAGGCAATCAGCCCCAGCATTTT. Translation: CASSQQGGNQPQHF. This chain joins TRBV2 and TRBJ1-5; D is possibly TRBD1 (6 bases). This CDR3 contains 14 residues. V lost 5 bases to trimming and J lost 2 bases, with 10 bases between them. Germline V CDR1 and CDR2: SNHLY, FYNNEI. The entire variable domain, with the rest obtained from reference TRBV2 and TRBJ1-5, is as follows: EPEVTQTPSHQVTQMGQEVILRCVPISNHLYFYWYRQILGQKVEFLVSFYNNEISEKSEIFDDQFSVERPDGSNFTLKIRSTKLEDSAMYFCASSQQGGNQPQHFGDGTRLSIL.